This is a list of T cell receptor beta chains from one sample in a study of T-cell reconstitution after alpha-beta-depleted transplantation in children. TCRdb re-called the PCR reads through MiXCR, storing one row per CDR3 protein. The table records some 440,000 distinct CDR3 sequences, around 15% of them present only once. This specimen consisted of PBMCs, mostly from graft donor cells, obtained 360 days after TCRalphabeta/CD19-depleted stem cell transplant. These receptors were taken from a boy younger than two who had a stem cell transplant for Wiskott-Aldrich syndrome, so the T cells may come from the graft donor. Both conserved end residues are trimmed from each CDR3. Each record gives: J gene, V gene, CDR3 protein.

J: TRBJ1-4; V: TRBV12-3/TRBV12-4; CDR3: ASSLGREDEKLF
J: TRBJ1-6; V: TRBV7-9; CDR3: ASSLIGPKVSPLH
J: TRBJ2-7; V: TRBV5-1; CDR3: ASSGGLAVYEQY
J: TRBJ2-5; V: TRBV7-9; CDR3: ASSIFDGGEETQY
J: TRBJ2-2; V: TRBV4-3; CDR3: ASSQQEPAGELF
J: TRBJ2-3; V: TRBV20-1; CDR3: SARDAPLATDTQY
J: TRBJ2-1; V: TRBV24-1; CDR3: ATSDPRGSWGTSGSEQF
J: TRBJ1-3; V: TRBV7-2; CDR3: ASSLLGVVTGNTIY
J: TRBJ2-5; V: TRBV21-1; CDR3: ASSKTPEVPRTQY
J: TRBJ2-7; V: TRBV4-3; CDR3: ASSQMGQEYEQY
J: TRBJ2-3; V: TRBV6-1; CDR3: ASSRRGAEDTQY
J: TRBJ2-1; V: TRBV21-1; CDR3: ASTLPEGDEQF
J: TRBJ1-1; V: TRBV5-1; CDR3: ASSPRGWMNTEAF
J: TRBJ2-3; V: TRBV4-1; CDR3: AGSQDLDTQY